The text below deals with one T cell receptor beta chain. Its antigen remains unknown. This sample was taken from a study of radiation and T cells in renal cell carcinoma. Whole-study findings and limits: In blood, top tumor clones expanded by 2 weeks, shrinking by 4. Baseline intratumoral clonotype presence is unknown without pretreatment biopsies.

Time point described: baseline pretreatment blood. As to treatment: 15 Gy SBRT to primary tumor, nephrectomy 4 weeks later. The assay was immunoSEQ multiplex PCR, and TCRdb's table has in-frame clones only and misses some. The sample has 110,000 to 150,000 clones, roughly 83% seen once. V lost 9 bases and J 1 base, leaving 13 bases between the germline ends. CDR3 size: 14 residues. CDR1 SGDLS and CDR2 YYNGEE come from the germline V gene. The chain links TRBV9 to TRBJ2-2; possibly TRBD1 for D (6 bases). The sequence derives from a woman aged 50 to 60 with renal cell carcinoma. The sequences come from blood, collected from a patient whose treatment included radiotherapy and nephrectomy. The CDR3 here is CATRGRGNTGELFF. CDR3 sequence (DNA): TGTGCCACCCGAGGCAGGGGGAACACCGGGGAGCTGTTTTTT.